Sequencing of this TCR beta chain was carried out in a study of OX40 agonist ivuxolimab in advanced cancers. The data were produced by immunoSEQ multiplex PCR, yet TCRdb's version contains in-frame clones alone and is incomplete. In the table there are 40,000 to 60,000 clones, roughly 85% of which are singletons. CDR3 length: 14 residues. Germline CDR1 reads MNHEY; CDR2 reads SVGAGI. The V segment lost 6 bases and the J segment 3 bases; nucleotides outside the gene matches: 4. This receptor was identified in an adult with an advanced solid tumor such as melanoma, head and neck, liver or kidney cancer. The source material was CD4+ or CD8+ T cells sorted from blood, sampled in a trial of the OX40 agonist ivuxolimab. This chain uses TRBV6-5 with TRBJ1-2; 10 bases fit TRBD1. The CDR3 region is CASRGDRGDYGYTF. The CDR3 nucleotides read TGTGCCAGCAGGGGGGACAGGGGAGACTATGGCTACACCTTC.